Presented here are 5 T cell receptor beta chains from one specimen sequenced in a study of cytomegalovirus exposure and HLA in healthy donors. This PCR relied on a set of 60 Vbeta primers and 13 Jbeta primers. Profiled with immunoSEQ multiplex PCR; TCRdb holds only in-frame clones, not every one. Here the sample spans 130,000 or so clones, around 73% being singletons. The sample consisted of PBMCs. The receptors stem from a man aged 45-65 years in good health and CMV-seronegative.

This chain uses TRBV11-2 with TRBJ2-1, with D perhaps matching TRBD2 (6 bases). The CDR3 has 13 amino acids. Trimming pared 4 bases from V and 7 bases from J, leaving 11 bases between. Per germline, CDR1 SGHAT and CDR2 FQNNGV. CDR3 loop: CASSSWGRNEQFF. DNA of the CDR3: TGTGCCAGCAGCTCTTGGGGGAGGAATGAGCAGTTCTTC.

The sample holds a few counts of this clone. This chain joins TRBV6-1 and TRBJ1-1, with D possibly TRBD1 on 5 matching bases. Germline CDR1 MNHNS, CDR2 SASEGT. V shed 3 bases and J shed 5 bases, with 16 bases lying between them. The CDR3 spans 15 residues. CDR3 DNA sequence: TGTGCCAGCAGTGAGGCGGGGGGAGGGAGTACTGAAGCTTTCTTT. Its translation is CASSEAGGGSTEAFF.

V usage is TRBV29-1 and J usage is TRBJ2-7, with 11 bases fitting TRBD2. The CDR3 length is 16 residues. The junction had 8 bases not matched to a gene; V was cut back by 0 bases and J by 4 bases. Germline V gives CDR1 SQVTM, CDR2 ANQGSEA. CDR3 in amino acids: CSVEDLETSGKYEQYF. DNA for the CDR3: TGCAGCGTTGAAGATCTGGAGACTAGCGGGAAATACGAGCAGTACTTC.

V and J are TRBV6-6 and TRBJ1-4; TRBD1 aligns across 7 bases. This CDR3 comprises 15 residues. With 5 bases clipped from V and 3 bases from J, the junction kept 6 bases outside the gene matches. Germline V CDR1 and CDR2: MNHNY, SVGAGI (reference sequence). The CDR3 nucleotides are TGTGCCAGCAGTATACAGGGGATGGCTAATGAAAAACTGTTTTTT. Residues: CASSIQGMANEKLFF.

The genes are TRBV5-1 and TRBJ1-6; TRBD1 is a possible D gene (5 bases). V lost 5 bases to trimming and J lost 11 bases, with 17 bases between them. The CDR3 contains 14 residues. The germline gives CDR1 SGHRS, CDR2 YFSETQ. The CDR3 sequence is CASSSTGRGTPLHF. The CDR3 nucleotides read TGCGCCAGCAGTTCCACCGGGAGGGGCACACCCCTCCACTTT. The variable domain in full, with the rest retrieved from reference TRBV5-1 and TRBJ1-6, is KAGVTQTPRYLIKTRGQQVTLSCSPISGHRSVSWYQQTPGQGLQFLFEYFSETQRNKGNFPGRFSGRQFSNSRSEMNVSTLELGDSALYLCASSSTGRGTPLHFGNGTRLTVT.